Following are 24 T cell receptor beta chains from one sample sequenced in a study of cytomegalovirus exposure and HLA in healthy donors. The PCR had 60 Vbeta and 13 Jbeta primers. The table came from immunoSEQ multiplex PCR; TCRdb's copy has only in-frame clones and leaves some out. The sample table includes 150,000 to 200,000 clones. Sequencing used PBMCs. The source of these receptors is a man aged 25 to 40 in good health and CMV-seronegative.

The CDR3 region is CASSGGQGQETQYF. The DNA for the CDR3 is TGCGCCAGCAGCGGGGGACAGGGCCAAGAGACCCAGTACTTC. The chain joins TRBV5-1 to TRBJ2-5; TRBD1 matches at 9 bases. Looked up from germline, CDR1 is SGHRS and CDR2 is YFSETQ. The CDR3 sequence is 14 residues long. V was pared by 4 bases and J by 1 base, with 2 bases of the junction left unmatched.

The rearrangement uses TRBV12-5 and TRBJ1-2; D not certain. The CDR3 is 14 amino acids. Germline loops: CDR1 LGHNT, CDR2 FRNRAP. V was trimmed by 0 bases and J by 4 bases, leaving 9 bases between them. CDR3 DNA: TGTGCTAGTGGTTTGGTAACAGCCTCCTATGGCTACACCTTC. Amino acids: CASGLVTASYGYTF.

CDR3 amino acids: CASRPGLAGVSEQFF. In DNA form, the CDR3 reads TGCGCCAGCAGACCGGGACTAGCGGGAGTAAGTGAGCAGTTCTTC. The rearrangement joins TRBV5-1 to TRBJ2-1; 14 nucleotides line up with TRBD2. The V and J ends lost 5 bases and 9 bases, in that order; junction bases with no gene match: 7. CDR1 and CDR2 from the germline V gene are SGHRS and YFSETQ. The CDR3 is 15 residues long.

The chain is built from TRBV19 and TRBJ1-2, with TRBD1 matching over 7 bases. CDR3 length equals 14 residues. Germline lookup yields CDR1 LNHDA and CDR2 SQIVND (reference sequence). J was trimmed by 2 bases and V by 5 bases; bases with no gene match: 5. The CDR3 sequence is CASSFRDRNYGYTF. CDR3 nucleotide sequence: TGTGCCAGTAGTTTCCGGGACAGAAACTATGGCTACACCTTC.

This chain joins TRBV11-3 and TRBJ2-1; TRBD2 might be the D (6 bases). Germline V gives CDR1 SGHNT, CDR2 YENEEA. The V end lost 1 base, the J end lost 8 bases, and 12 bases lay between the germline ends. The CDR3 covers 14 residues. CDR3: CASSLVYGGDEQFF. CDR3 bases: TGTGCCAGCAGCTTAGTGTACGGCGGGGATGAGCAGTTCTTC. The variable domain in full, with the rest retrieved from reference TRBV11-3 and TRBJ2-1, is EAGVVQSPRYKIIEKKQPVAFWCNPISGHNTLYWYLQNLGQGPELLIRYENEEAVDDSQLPKDRFSAERLKGVDSTLKIQPAELGDSAVYLCASSLVYGGDEQFFGPGTRLTVL.

The J gene is TRBJ2-3, the V gene TRBV2; 9 nucleotides align to TRBD2. Germline V gives CDR1 SNHLY, CDR2 FYNNEI. The ends lost 5 bases at V and 3 bases at J; junction bases unmatched: 12. This CDR3 is 17 amino acids long. CDR3 DNA: TGTGCCAGCAGTCTTAGCGGGAGCGGGATTGGGACAGATACGCAGTATTTT. Protein product: CASSLSGSGIGTDTQYF. The variable domain in full, completed from reference TRBV2 and TRBJ2-3, reads EPEVTQTPSHQVTQMGQEVILRCVPISNHLYFYWYRQILGQKVEFLVSFYNNEISEKSEIFDDQFSVERPDGSNFTLKIRSTKLEDSAMYFCASSLSGSGIGTDTQYFGPGTRLTVL.

The chain combines TRBV2 with TRBJ2-3; 8 bases fit TRBD2. CDR1 is SNHLY and CDR2 is FYNNEI in the germline V gene. The CDR3 totals 16 residues. The junction had 4 bases not matched to a gene; V was cut back by 1 base and J by 1 base. Here the CDR3 reads CASSEGASGRTDTQYF. Here the CDR3 DNA reads TGTGCCAGCAGTGAAGGCGCTAGCGGGCGCACAGATACGCAGTATTTT.

J is TRBJ2-5 and V is TRBV5-1, with TRBD1 as a possible D gene (5 bases). CDR1 and CDR2 (germline): SGHRS, YFSETQ. CDR3 length: 16 residues. Trimming shortened V by 0 bases and J by 7 bases, and 19 bases separated the two germline ends. The CDR3 nucleotides are TGCGCCAGCAGCTTGGGCAACAGGCCGATGGTTGCGACCCAGTACTTC. This codes for CASSLGNRPMVATQYF.

V usage is TRBV6-1 and J usage is TRBJ2-5; 8 nucleotides match TRBD1. CDR3 length: 14 residues. V lost 2 bases, J lost 5 bases, and 4 bases stayed unmatched. The germline V gene has CDR1 MNHNS and CDR2 SASEGT. The CDR3 spells CASSEQYRGETQYF. The CDR3, as DNA: TGTGCCAGCAGTGAACAATACAGGGGGGAGACCCAGTACTTC.

The V gene is TRBV29-1, the J gene TRBJ1-4; no clear D gene. Trimming removed 4 bases at V and 3 bases at J, with 12 bases between. There are 14 residues in the CDR3. Looked up from germline, CDR1 is SQVTM and CDR2 is ANQGSEA. CDR3 sequence (DNA): TGCAGCGTTGCCTTCGGGGTTGCTAATGAAAAACTGTTTTTT. It translates to CSVAFGVANEKLFF.

The chain uses TRBV5-4 and TRBJ2-7; 12 bases fit TRBD2. With V trimmed by 3 bases and J by 7 bases, 5 bases remained unmatched. CDR1 is SGHNT and CDR2 is YYREEE in the germline V gene (reference sequence). The CDR3 contains 14 residues. CDR3 sequence: CASSSGLAGREQYF. The CDR3 coding sequence is TGTGCCAGCAGCTCGGGACTAGCGGGTCGTGAGCAGTACTTC.

The CDR3 loop is CASSILAGGDTQYF. CDR3 bases: TGTGCCAGCAGCATACTAGCGGGGGGAGATACGCAGTATTTT. This sequence joins TRBV6-4 and TRBJ2-3, with TRBD2 identical over 12 bases. The V gene end was trimmed by 6 bases and the J gene end by 5 bases; junction bases not matched to a gene: 3. CDR3 size: 14 residues. The germline gives CDR1 MRHNA, CDR2 SNTAGT.

The chain uses TRBV18 and TRBJ2-2, with 8 bases matching TRBD1. Trimming at V came to 3 bases and at J to 0 bases, leaving 6 bases not matched to a gene. CDR1 and CDR2 (germline): KGHSH, LQKENI. The CDR3 runs 17 residues. DNA of the CDR3: TGTGCCAGCTCACCCGGGCACAGGGGGACGAACACCGGGGAGCTGTTTTTT. Its protein is CASSPGHRGTNTGELFF. Full variable domain (outside the CDR3, taken from reference TRBV18 and TRBJ2-2): NAGVMQNPRHLVRRRGQEARLRCSPMKGHSHVYWYRQLPEEGLKFMVYLQKENIIDESGMPKERFSAEFPKEGPSILRIQQVVRGDSAAYFCASSPGHRGTNTGELFFGEGSRLTVL.

The rearrangement links TRBV7-2 to TRBJ2-1; a weak D match, TRBD2 (5 bases). There are 15 residues in the CDR3. The V gene lost 2 bases and the J gene lost 9 bases, with 17 bases spanning the gap. Per germline, CDR1 SGHTA and CDR2 FQGNSA. CDR3 nucleotides: TGTGCCAGCAGCTTATTCTTAGTAGGTCGGGGTGAGCAGTTCTTC. It specifies CASSLFLVGRGEQFF.

The chain is built from TRBV20-1 and TRBJ2-3, with 7 bases lining up with TRBD1. J gave up 5 bases and V 8 bases, and 4 bases lay outside the gene matches. From germline, CDR1 is DFQATT and CDR2 SNEGSKA (reference sequence). CDR3 length: 11 residues. The DNA for the CDR3 is TGCAGTCTCGACAGGGAAGATACGCAGTATTTT. It is translated as CSLDREDTQYF.

V and J are TRBV7-7 and TRBJ1-5; 10 positions match TRBD1. Trimming cost V 5 bases and J 7 bases; bases outside gene matches: 2. Germline loops: CDR1 SSHAT, CDR2 FNYEAQ (reference sequence). CDR3 length: 13 amino acids. Here the CDR3 DNA reads TGTGCCAGCAGCCGGGACAGGGGCCAGCCCCAGCATTTT. Residues: CASSRDRGQPQHF.

The V and J genes are TRBV10-3 and TRBJ2-5; 13 bases map to TRBD2. The DNA end lines up better with TRBJ2-7; the J call may be wrong. The CDR3 consists of 14 residues. The V gene's germline CDR1 is ENHRY and CDR2 SYGVKD. The CDR3 region has the DNA TGTGCCATCAGGGGGACTAGCGGGACCTACGAGCAGTACTTC. This encodes CAIRGTSGTYEQYF.

The rearrangement joins TRBV19 to TRBJ2-1; perhaps TRBD2 as D (5 bases). CDR1 is LNHDA and CDR2 is SQIVND in the germline V gene (reference sequence). Trimming left V 5 bases short and J 8 bases short, with 16 bases between. The CDR3 extends over 14 amino acids. Here the CDR3 DNA reads TGTGCCAGTAGTGCACTGGGGAGTCTCCATGAGCAGTTCTTC. It encodes CASSALGSLHEQFF.

This chain connects TRBV18 to TRBJ1-3; 7 nucleotides align to TRBD1. Germline assignment: CDR1 KGHSH and CDR2 LQKENI. This CDR3 is built from 15 residues. With V trimmed by 3 bases and J by 0 bases, 2 bases remained unmatched. This chain's CDR3 is CASSPDRVSGNTIYF. CDR3 sequence (DNA): TGTGCCAGCTCACCCGACAGGGTCTCTGGAAACACCATATATTTT.

The rearrangement links TRBV5-1 to TRBJ1-2; TRBD1 might be the D (6 bases). The germline gives CDR1 SGHRS, CDR2 YFSETQ. This CDR3 has 14 residues. V gave up 0 bases and J gave up 7 bases, with 13 bases separating them. CDR3 loop: CASSLDTGKGGYTF. CDR3 DNA: TGCGCCAGCAGCTTGGATACAGGGAAGGGTGGCTACACCTTC.

The rearrangement links TRBV7-9 to TRBJ1-2, with TRBD1 matching 7 bases. V shed 8 bases and J 5 bases; nucleotides not matched to a gene: 11. Germline V CDR1 and CDR2: SEHNR, FQNEAQ (reference sequence). The CDR3 runs to 14 residues. Here the CDR3 reads CASEKTGLEYGYTF. In DNA, the CDR3 is TGTGCCAGCGAGAAGACAGGGCTCGAGTATGGCTACACCTTC.

On this clone itself: Its ends do not fully match the called genes, so a read error is possible. The chain has TRBV5-1 and TRBJ1-3; D perhaps matches TRBD1 (6 bases). The germline gives CDR1 SGHRS, CDR2 YFSETQ. The length of the CDR3 is 16 residues. In DNA form, the CDR3 reads TGCGCCGGCAGCACCGACAGGTCCTCCTCTGGAAACACCATATATTTT. Residues: CAGSTDRSSSGNTIYF.

The chain employs TRBV7-2 and TRBJ1-5; D is possibly TRBD1 (5 bases). With 2 bases removed from V and 0 bases from J, the gap between germline ends came to 11 bases. CDR3 length equals 16 residues. Germline CDR1 and CDR2: SGHTA and FQGNSA. Written as DNA, the CDR3 is TGTGCCAGCAGCTTACAGGGTACATATAGCAATCAGCCCCAGCATTTT. Protein sequence: CASSLQGTYSNQPQHF.

V usage is TRBV6-5 and J usage is TRBJ2-7, with 8 bases identical to TRBD1. The CDR3 is made up of 14 amino acids. Trimming took 8 bases from V and 6 from J; bases not matched to a gene: 12. Germline CDR1 MNHEY, CDR2 SVGAGI. The CDR3 DNA reads TGTGCCAGCGGTATTGTCGGACAGGGAGGCGAGCAGTACTTC. This translates into CASGIVGQGGEQYF.